This TCR beta chain emerged from a study of T cell changes during pregnancy in multiple sclerosis. Clones were sequenced by immunoSEQ multiplex PCR, and TCRdb holds only the in-frame ones, with some missing. The data hold 60,000 or so clones, with roughly 88% observed a single time. This clone showed up just once. The specimen was peripheral blood, collected in the second trimester of pregnancy. The source of this sequence is a female donor in good health, enrolled as a control in a pregnancy study.

DNA for the CDR3: TGTGCCAGTAGCAGGGGGTCTCACAGGGACATGAACACTGAAGCTTTCTTT. The encoded protein is CASSRGSHRDMNTEAFF. The J gene is TRBJ1-1, the V gene TRBV19; 7 nucleotides align to TRBD1. Germline CDR1 LNHDA, CDR2 SQIVND (reference sequence). The CDR3 length is 17 residues. V gave up 6 bases and J gave up 0 bases; unmatched junction bases: 13.